The 10 T cell receptor beta chains below were found in one sample sequenced in a study of CD8 T cells in ankylosing spondylitis. MiXCR was run by TCRdb on the 5' RACE reads, yielding one entry per CDR3 protein. The top ten clones hold about 4.6% of a sample with some 87,000 distinct CDR3 sequences, about 8.1% of them seen once. The sample was blood, either unsorted or a sorted T cell fraction (not recorded which). Receptors were obtained from a male donor with ankylosing spondylitis or in good health (not recorded which).

A single count supports this clonotype. This could be a read error, since a much larger clone is one nucleotide away. Likely a read error: the CDR3 ends without its conserved phenylalanine or tryptophan. The chain carries TRBV12-3 or TRBV12-4 and TRBJ1-2; TRBD1 agrees at 7 bases. The CDR3 loop spans 14 amino acids. Unmatched junction bases numbered 8, after V lost 8 bases and J lost 2 bases. The CDR3: CASCPGQKNYGYTL. For the CDR3, the DNA is TGTGCCAGCTGTCCGGGACAGAAAAACTATGGCTACACCCTC.

This clonotype has a count of ten or more. This chain connects TRBV3-1 to TRBJ1-6; no firm D call. V was clipped by 1 base and J by 5 bases, with 12 bases between them. Germline V CDR1 and CDR2: LGHDT, YNNKEL (reference sequence). The length of the CDR3 is 16 residues. The CDR3 reads CASSQVRPVDNSPLHF. As DNA, the CDR3 is TGTGCCAGCAGCCAAGTGAGGCCAGTTGATAATTCACCCCTCCACTTT.

Many counts were recorded for this clonotype. V is TRBV6-6 and J is TRBJ1-1; D call uncertain. This CDR3 has 13 amino acids. Germline V CDR1 and CDR2: MNHNY, SVGAGI (reference sequence). V dropped 7 bases and J dropped 2 bases, with 11 bases sitting between them. The CDR3, as DNA: TGTGCCAGCATTAAGCACATCAACACTGAAGCTTTCTTT. As protein: CASIKHINTEAFF.

This clonotype occurred many times. This chain joins TRBV12-3 or TRBV12-4 and TRBJ1-5, with 7 bases lining up with TRBD1. The ends lost 6 bases at V and 6 bases at J; junction bases unmatched: 8. The CDR3 is made up of 14 amino acids. CDR3 loop: CASSRDRAFQPQHF. The CDR3 nucleotides are TGTGCCAGCAGCCGCGACAGGGCGTTTCAGCCCCAGCATTTT.

This clonotype was seen more than once but under ten times. Given a much more abundant clone one base away, this may be a read error. The rearrangement uses TRBV7-6 and TRBJ2-1, with 7 bases that match TRBD2. Trimming took 5 bases from V and 5 from J; bases not matched to a gene: 15. Germline CDR1 reads SGHVS; CDR2 reads FNYEAQ. The CDR3 length is 17 residues. CDR3 amino acids: CASSKCPLKAGDNEQFF. The CDR3 DNA sequence: TGTGCCAGCAGCAAATGCCCCTTAAAGGCGGGGGACAATGAGCAGTTCTTC.

V is TRBV21-1 and J is TRBJ2-1; the DNA was not compared with TRBD1, the D call given in the table. TRBV21-1 is shown as a pseudogene. This CDR3 has 18 amino acids. The CDR3 protein is CASSKDRESNLGGNEQFF. In nucleotides, the CDR3 is TGTGCCAGCAGCAAAGATAGGGAATCAAACCTGGGCGGCAATGAGCAGTTCTTC.

This clonotype was recorded a few times. The V call is TRBV5-6, the J call TRBJ2-5, with D perhaps given as TRBD1 or TRBD2 (5 bases each). CDR3 size: 14 residues. Germline CDR1 is SGHDT and CDR2 is YYEEEE. V lost 1 base, J lost 5 bases, and 12 bases lay in between. CDR3 DNA sequence: TGTGCCAGCAGCTTGCTAGGGGAGCAGGAGACCCAGTACTTC. This sequence encodes CASSLLGEQETQYF.

This clonotype was detected many times. The V gene is TRBV7-8, the J gene TRBJ2-7; D gene unclear. Germline CDR1 reads SGHVS; CDR2 reads FQNEAQ. There are 14 residues in the CDR3. V was trimmed by 3 bases and J by 3 bases, leaving 12 bases between them. CDR3 DNA sequence: TGTGCCAGCAGCTTGGACCATGTTAGCTACGAGCAGTACTTC. Translated, it gives CASSLDHVSYEQYF.

This clonotype was counted many times. The chain recombines TRBV6-5 with TRBJ1-2, with D tentatively TRBD1 (5 bases). This CDR3 is 14 amino acids long. Per germline, CDR1 MNHEY and CDR2 SVGAGI. V gave up 4 bases and J gave up 8 bases, with 17 bases separating them. The CDR3 DNA sequence: TGTGCCAGCAGTTCCCCCCGGGACCTCGCCGGCTACACCTTC. Its protein is CASSSPRDLAGYTF.

This clonotype came up many times. V usage is TRBV5-1 and J usage is TRBJ2-3, with 8 bases fitting TRBD2. CDR3 length: 15 residues. The V gene end was trimmed by 4 bases and the J gene end by 5 bases; junction bases not matched to a gene: 9. Germline V lookup: CDR1 SGHRS, CDR2 YFSETQ. The CDR3 nucleotides are TGCGCCAGCAGCCAGCCGGGGGGGCGATTAGATACGCAGTATTTT. It translates to CASSQPGGRLDTQYF.